The 5 T cell receptor beta chains listed next were all sequenced from one sample in a study of T cells in localized non-small cell lung cancer. Sequencing used immunoSEQ multiplex PCR; TCRdb keeps in-frame clones, though not all of them. Among about 26,000 clones listed, roughly 80% were seen once. The starting material was peripheral blood, obtained before any cancer treatment. Every receptor here comes from a man aged 35-75 years with stage III squamous cell lung carcinoma.

This sequence joins TRBV7-6 and TRBJ1-6; unclear D gene. V lost 5 bases and J 6 bases, leaving 14 bases between the germline ends. Per germline, CDR1 SGHVS and CDR2 FNYEAQ. The CDR3 sequence is 15 residues long. In nucleotides, the CDR3 is TGTGCCAGCAGCGTACAGACGGACCCTAATTCACCCCTCCACTTT. This gives the protein CASSVQTDPNSPLHF.

V gene TRBV19 combines with J gene TRBJ2-3; 15 bases match TRBD2. The CDR3 has 17 residues. V dropped 5 bases and J dropped 2; count of bases not matched to a gene: 5. The germline V gene encodes CDR1 LNHDA and CDR2 SQIVND (reference sequence). Here the CDR3 DNA reads TGTGCCAGTAGTGGACGGACTAGCGGGAGGGCCACAGATACGCAGTATTTT. Amino acid sequence: CASSGRTSGRATDTQYF.

The chain recombines TRBV7-3 with TRBJ2-5; D is perhaps TRBD2 (6 bases). The CDR3 has 15 residues. Germline V gives CDR1 SGHTA, CDR2 FQGTGA. V dropped 5 bases and J dropped 1 base, with 14 bases sitting between them. The CDR3 DNA is TGTGCCAGCAGCCCCCTCGCGGGAATCCAAGAGACCCAGTACTTC. It is translated as CASSPLAGIQETQYF. The full variable domain, rest sourced from reference TRBV7-3 and TRBJ2-5, is GAGVSQTPSNKVTEKGKYVELRCDPISGHTALYWYRQSLGQGPEFLIYFQGTGAADDSGLPNDRFFAVRPEGSVSTLKIQRTERGDSAVYLCASSPLAGIQETQYFGPGTRLLVL.

This clone was observed a single time. The rearrangement uses TRBV27 and TRBJ1-6; TRBD1 might be the D (6 bases). CDR1 and CDR2 from the germline V gene are MNHEY and SMNVEV (reference sequence). Trimming removed 6 bases from V and 10 bases from J, with 13 bases in between. This CDR3 is built from 13 residues. The CDR3 is CASRPYRESPLHF. The CDR3 bases are TGTGCCAGCAGACCATACAGGGAATCACCCCTCCACTTT.

The V call is TRBV27, the J call TRBJ2-5; perhaps TRBD1 as D (5 bases). Germline V CDR1 and CDR2: MNHEY, SMNVEV (reference sequence). CDR3 length: 15 amino acids. V shed 5 bases and J shed 2 bases, with 15 bases lying between them. The CDR3 DNA is TGTGCCAGCAGTCGCGGACAACATCGTCAAGAGACCCAGTACTTC. This codes for CASSRGQHRQETQYF.